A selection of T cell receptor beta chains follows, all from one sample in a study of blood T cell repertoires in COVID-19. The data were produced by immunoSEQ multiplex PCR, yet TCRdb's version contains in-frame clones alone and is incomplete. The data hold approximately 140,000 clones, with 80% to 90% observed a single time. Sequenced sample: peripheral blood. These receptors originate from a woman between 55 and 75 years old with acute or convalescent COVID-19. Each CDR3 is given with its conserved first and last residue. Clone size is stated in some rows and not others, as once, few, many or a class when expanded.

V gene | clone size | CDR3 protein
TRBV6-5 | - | CASRKDTLNTGELFF
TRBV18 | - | CASSPEAYGYTF
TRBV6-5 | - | CASRRDVRYTF
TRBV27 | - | CASSLPGLAGTLYF
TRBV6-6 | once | CASSPGLAGGRADTQYF
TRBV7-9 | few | CASSPGGNQPQHF
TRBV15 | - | CATSRGLHEKLFF
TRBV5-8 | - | CASSLRTGYEKLFF
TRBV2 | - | CASMIDTRETQYF
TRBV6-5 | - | CASNLTGGSNYEQYF
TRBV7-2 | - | CASSSSLPGGHTEAFF
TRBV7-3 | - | CASSPGQGLINYGYTF
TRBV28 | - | CAINSPDRGYNNEQFF
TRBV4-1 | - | CASSQAPGGTAHYEQYF
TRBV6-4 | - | CASSSNGQSGELFF
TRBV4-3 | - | CASSQTGPGPTYEQYF
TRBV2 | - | CATRTGIAHTEAFF
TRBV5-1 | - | CASSGARRGTTGELFF
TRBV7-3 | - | CASSLWFGTGGYEQYF
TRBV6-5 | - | CASRDRARGSEKLFF
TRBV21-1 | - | CASSKRDNLGNTEAFF
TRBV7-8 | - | CASSLVLAGGQTQYF
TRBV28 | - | CASTTGDSPLHF
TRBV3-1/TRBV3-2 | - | CASSLGADPEAFF
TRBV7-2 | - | CASGIAGGKAQYF
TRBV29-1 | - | CSVAPRGGRSYGYTF
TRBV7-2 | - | CASSLEAGGNQPQHF
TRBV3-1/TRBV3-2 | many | CASSQDIGQDVTDTQYF
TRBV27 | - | CASSPVQGPAFF
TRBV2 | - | CASTSTRQSYEQYF
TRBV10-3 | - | CAISGRNTEAFF
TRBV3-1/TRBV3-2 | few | CASSQDLRAAQPQHF
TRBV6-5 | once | CASSYRRVGLNTEAFF
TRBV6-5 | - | CASSQRQGNNSPLHF
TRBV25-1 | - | CASSDPRFTGELFF
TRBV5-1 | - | CASSLAQGSGYTF
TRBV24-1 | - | CATSDSPGPAHGYTF
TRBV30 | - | CAWSVSGQRTGVGSPLHF
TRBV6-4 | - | CASRQRGVSTDTQYF
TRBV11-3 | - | CASSLDRGTGELFF
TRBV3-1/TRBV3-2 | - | CASSHGLAVIYNEQFF
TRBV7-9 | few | CASTISEVPQPQHF
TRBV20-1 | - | CSPAGYGYTF
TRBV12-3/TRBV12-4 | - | CASSPELWGQAFF
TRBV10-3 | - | CAIRRAINEKLFF
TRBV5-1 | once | CASSPGQGHQPQHF
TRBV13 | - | CASRITGTGYHGYTF
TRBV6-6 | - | CASSYSPGDNSPLHF
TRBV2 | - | CASSVPSGGPNTGELFF
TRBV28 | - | CASQGLAGGGETQYF
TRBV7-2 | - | CASSLVGRGNTEAFF
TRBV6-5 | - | CASRPGEEVYGYTF